Listed below are T cell receptor beta chains from one sample, sequenced in a study of CD8 T cells in Susac syndrome. TCRdb called the immunoSEQ multiplex PCR reads again in MiXCR, with one record for every CDR3 protein. Of approximately 190,000 distinct CDR3 sequences listed, 95% were seen once; the top ten hold roughly 0.15%. The sequenced sample consisted of CD8+ T cells from PBMCs. The receptors here all came from a human donor with Susac syndrome. The CDR3 runs from the conserved cysteine through the conserved F or W. Fields, in order: clone size, D gene, V gene, J gene, CDR3 DNA, CDR3 protein. The D gene is left open where the match is weak. The size entry is marked missing in some rows and otherwise reads once, few, many or a size class.

NA,TRBD1,TRBV19,TRBJ2-6,TGTGCCAGTAGTGAACCGAGACAGGGAATATCTGGGGCCAACGTCCTGACTTTC,CASSEPRQGISGANVLTF
once,TRBD2,TRBV7-9,TRBJ2-7,TGTGCCAGCAGTGGAGGGTGGGAGGGCTCCTACGAGCAGTACTTC,CASSGGWEGSYEQYF
NA,NA,TRBV5-6,TRBJ2-7,TGTGCCAGCAGCCCGGAGTCTAACAACTACGAGCAGTACTTC,CASSPESNNYEQYF
NA,NA,TRBV9,TRBJ1-3,TGTGCCAGCAGCTTACGGGGGGGTTCTGGAAACACCATATATTTT,CASSLRGGSGNTIYF
NA,NA,TRBV5-1,TRBJ2-6,TGCGCCAGCAGCTTACCCTCAAGCTCTGGGGCCAACGTCCTGACTTTC,CASSLPSSSGANVLTF
NA,TRBD1,TRBV5-1,TRBJ2-5,TGCGCCAGCAGCCAGCGTATCAGGGGGTCTCAAGAGACCCAGTACTTC,CASSQRIRGSQETQYF
NA,NA,TRBV3-1,TRBJ2-7,TGTGCCAGCAGCTTCGACCCAGGGAGCTCCTACGAGCAGTACTTC,CASSFDPGSSYEQYF
NA,NA,TRBV12-5,TRBJ2-7,TGTGCTAGTGGTTTTAGGGTCTACGAGCAGTACTTC,CASGFRVYEQYF
NA,TRBD2,TRBV3-1,TRBJ2-7,TGTGCCAGCAGCCCAGCCGGGACTAGCGGGGCCCGCGAGCAGTACTTC,CASSPAGTSGAREQYF
few,TRBD1,TRBV7-2,TRBJ1-2,TGTGCCAGTCGGGACAGACCTAACTATGGCTACACCTTC,CASRDRPNYGYTF
NA,TRBD1,TRBV20-1,TRBJ2-5,TGCAGTGCTAGAAAACAGGGGGCCCGGGAGACCCAGTACTTC,CSARKQGARETQYF
once,NA,TRBV7-9,TRBJ1-1,TGTGCCAGTTGGACCCTAGTGGGGAACACTGAAGCTTTCTTT,CASWTLVGNTEAFF
NA,NA,TRBV20-1,TRBJ1-1,TGCAGTGCTAGGGAAAGAGGGATGAACACTGAAGCTTTCTTT,CSARERGMNTEAFF
NA,NA,TRBV14,TRBJ1-3,TGTGCCAGCAGCCAAGAATCGGAAGGGGCTGGAAACACCATATATTTT,CASSQESEGAGNTIYF
NA,TRBD2,TRBV3-1,TRBJ2-3,TGTGCCAGCAGCCTAGCGGGAGTGGAAGATACGCAGTATTTT,CASSLAGVEDTQYF
NA,NA,TRBV6-6,TRBJ2-7,TGTGCCAGCGGAGACAGCTCCTACGAGCAGTACTTC,CASGDSSYEQYF